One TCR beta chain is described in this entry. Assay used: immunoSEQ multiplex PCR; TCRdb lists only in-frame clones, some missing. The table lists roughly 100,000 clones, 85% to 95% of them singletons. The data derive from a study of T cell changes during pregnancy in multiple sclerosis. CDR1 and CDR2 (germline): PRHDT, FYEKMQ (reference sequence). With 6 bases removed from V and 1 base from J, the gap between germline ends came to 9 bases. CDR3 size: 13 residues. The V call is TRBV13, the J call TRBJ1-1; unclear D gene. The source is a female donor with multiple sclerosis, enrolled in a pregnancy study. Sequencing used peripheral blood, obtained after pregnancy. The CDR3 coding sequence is TGTGCCAGCAGTCTCACGGGGAACACTGAAGCTTTCTTT. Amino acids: CASSLTGNTEAFF.